A selection of T cell receptor beta chains follows, all from one sample in a study of blood T cell repertoires in COVID-19. Method: immunoSEQ multiplex PCR; TCRdb's copy keeps in-frame clones and lacks some. Here the sample spans some 260,000 clones, about 87% being singletons. Sequencing input: peripheral blood. The origin of the receptors is a woman aged 25 to 39 with COVID-19, enrolled during active disease. Each CDR3 is given with its conserved first and last residue. D genes are given only for firm matches. Rows give clone size only sometimes, using once, few, many, or a class for an expanded clone.

j_call d_call cdr3_length clone_size v_call cdr3_nt cdr3_aa
TRBJ1-1 . 14 . TRBV11-2 TGTGCCAGCAGCCCAGGCGATCGGGGTACTGAAGCTTTCTTT CASSPGDRGTEAFF
TRBJ2-1 . 14 . TRBV10-1 TGCGCCAGCAGTGAGGCCCAGGGGAACAATGAGCAGTTCTTC CASSEAQGNNEQFF
TRBJ2-3 TRBD1 17 . TRBV5-1 TGCGCCAGCAGCTTGGCCGTCGGGACAGGAAACACAGATACGCAGTATTTT CASSLAVGTGNTDTQYF
TRBJ2-7 . 15 once TRBV28 TGTGCCAGCAGAACACCGGGGGGCCCCGCGGACGAGCAGTACTTC CASRTPGGPADEQYF
TRBJ1-2 . 13 . TRBV9 TGTGCCAGCAGCGAATCACAGGGTTATGGCTACACCTTC CASSESQGYGYTF
TRBJ2-6 . 15 . TRBV19 TGTGCCAGTAGTAAGGAGAGCTCTGGGGCCAACGTCCTGACTTTC CASSKESSGANVLTF
TRBJ2-7 TRBD1 16 . TRBV6-5 TGTGCCAGCAGTTACTCGCTCCTAACAGGGGGTCACGAGCAGTACTTC CASSYSLLTGGHEQYF
TRBJ2-2 TRBD1 16 . TRBV6-2/TRBV6-3 TGTGCCAGCAGTGGGGACAGGCCGGTCAACACCGGGGAGCTGTTTTTT CASSGDRPVNTGELFF
TRBJ2-2 . 14 . TRBV6-5 TGTGCCAGCAGTTACGGAGTAAACACCGGGGAGCTGTTTTTT CASSYGVNTGELFF
TRBJ1-5 . 13 . TRBV6-5 TGTGCCAGCAGTTATGGGCGGGGGCAGCCCCAGCATTTT CASSYGRGQPQHF
TRBJ2-5 . 14 . TRBV28 TGTGCCAGCAGTGGAGGGGACGGCTTAGAGACCCAGTACTTC CASSGGDGLETQYF
TRBJ2-3 TRBD2 15 . TRBV5-1 TGCGCCAGCAGCTTGGCTAGCGGGGGGGCAGATACGCAGTATTTT CASSLASGGADTQYF
TRBJ2-1 . 13 . TRBV6-6 TGTGCCAGCAGTTACGCGGGGGCATCTGAGCAGTTCTTC CASSYAGASEQFF
TRBJ2-1 TRBD2 13 . TRBV11-3 TGTGCCAGCAGCAGCGGGATCTACAATGAGCAGTTCTTC CASSSGIYNEQFF
TRBJ2-1 TRBD2 14 . TRBV27 TGTGCCAGCAGTACCCCCGCGCTAGCGGGCCCATCGTTCTTC CASSTPALAGPSFF
TRBJ1-1 TRBD1 13 . TRBV12-3/TRBV12-4 TGTGCCAGCAGTACCCAACAGGGGACTGAAGCTTTCTTT CASSTQQGTEAFF
TRBJ2-2 . 16 . TRBV7-9 TGTGCCAGCAGCTTACCCGCAGGGGAAGGCACCGGGGAGCTGTTTTTT CASSLPAGEGTGELFF
TRBJ2-3 TRBD2 16 . TRBV7-6 TGTGCCAGCAGCTTTTTGCTAGCGGGGAGTACAGATACGCAGTATTTT CASSFLLAGSTDTQYF
TRBJ2-3 . 18 once TRBV27 TGTGCCAGCAGTTTAAGTTTGGGGGGACCTACTAGCACAGATACGCAGTATTTT CASSLSLGGPTSTDTQYF